This TCR beta chain was identified in a study of T-cell reconstitution after alpha-beta-depleted transplantation in children. The authors prepared the TCRbeta library with unique molecular identifiers. TCRdb re-called the PCR reads with MiXCR, one entry per CDR3 protein. The sample has around 440,000 distinct CDR3 sequences; 10% to 13% are singletons. The V end lost 4 bases, the J end lost 4 bases, and 14 bases lay between the germline ends. Per the germline V gene, CDR1 is SGHTA and CDR2 is FQGNSA. The CDR3 length is 14 residues. The receptor was isolated from a child under 10 years old with inherited bone marrow failure, due to receive a stem cell transplant. The V gene is TRBV7-2, the J gene TRBJ2-7; D is possibly TRBD2 (7 bases). The starting material was PBMCs, obtained before TCRalphabeta/CD19-depleted stem cell transplant. In nucleotides, the CDR3 is TGTGCCAGCAGCTATTCGGGGGGCTTGTACGAGCAGTACTTC. Translating it yields CASSYSGGLYEQYF.